A single sample gave rise to the 7 T cell receptor beta chains below, sequenced in a study of blood T cell repertoires in COVID-19. Clones were read by immunoSEQ multiplex PCR, and TCRdb kept only the in-frame ones, dropping some. The sample yields about 150,000 clones, 85% to 90% seen once. The specimen was peripheral blood. The receptors here all came from a woman aged 50 to 60 with active or convalescent COVID-19.

CDR3 protein: CASSFTGGTGNTIYF. Here the CDR3 DNA reads TGTGCCAGCAGCTTTACAGGGGGCACTGGAAACACCATATATTTT. The chain uses TRBV5-6 and TRBJ1-3, with TRBD1 identical over 9 bases. V lost 2 bases and J lost 2; bases outside the gene matches: 2. CDR1 is SGHDT, CDR2 YYEEEE, per germline. The CDR3 covers 15 residues.

The chain combines TRBV6-2 or TRBV6-3 with TRBJ1-5; D ambiguous. V was pared by 5 bases and J by 2 bases, with 19 bases between. Looked up from germline, CDR1 is MNHEY and CDR2 is SVGEGT. The CDR3 is 17 amino acids. The CDR3 region has the DNA TGTGCCAGCAGTGCAACGAGGGAGTGGGTAGGCAATCAGCCCCAGCATTTT. Its translation: CASSATREWVGNQPQHF.

In regard to this clone: This sample includes further DNA sequences coding for the same CDR3. The rearrangement joins TRBV7-9 to TRBJ2-3; the match to TRBD2 covers 10 bases. This CDR3 has 18 amino acids. J gave up 0 bases and V 1 base, and 7 bases lay outside the gene matches. CDR1 is SEHNR and CDR2 is FQNEAQ in the germline V gene (reference sequence). The CDR3 coding sequence is TGTGCCAGCAGCTTAGGGCTAGCGGGAGTGAGTAGCACAGATACGCAGTATTTT. Its translation: CASSLGLAGVSSTDTQYF.

V gene TRBV30 combines with J gene TRBJ1-1; D is possibly TRBD1 (5 bases). The CDR3 runs to 12 residues. V shed 2 bases and J shed 8 bases, with 12 bases lying between them. Germline assignment: CDR1 GTSNPN and CDR2 SVGIG (reference sequence). CDR3 residues: CAWSPHKGEAFF. Here the CDR3 DNA reads TGTGCCTGGAGTCCACACAAGGGGGAAGCTTTCTTT. The variable domain in full, with the rest retrieved from reference TRBV30 and TRBJ1-1, is SQTIHQWPATLVQPVGSPLSLECTVEGTSNPNLYWYRQAAGRGLQLLFYSVGIGQISSEVPQNLSASRPQDRQFILSSKKLLLSDSGFYLCAWSPHKGEAFFGQGTRLTVV.

This chain connects TRBV5-1 to TRBJ2-3; 8 bases fit TRBD2. The CDR3 contains 16 residues. Germline loops: CDR1 SGHRS, CDR2 YFSETQ. Trimming cost V 1 base and J 5 bases; bases outside gene matches: 9. The DNA of the CDR3 is TGCGCCAGCAGCTTGAACCCAGCGGGGGCGGAAGATACGCAGTATTTT. This gives the protein CASSLNPAGAEDTQYF. Full variable domain (remainder filled in from reference TRBV5-1 and TRBJ2-3): KAGVTQTPRYLIKTRGQQVTLSCSPISGHRSVSWYQQTPGQGLQFLFEYFSETQRNKGNFPGRFSGRQFSNSRSEMNVSTLELGDSALYLCASSLNPAGAEDTQYFGPGTRLTVL.

The V call is TRBV30, the J call TRBJ1-1; TRBD1 is a possible D gene (6 bases). This CDR3 comprises 15 residues. The V end lost 3 bases, the J end lost 0 bases, and 14 bases lay between the germline ends. Germline CDR1 GTSNPN, CDR2 SVGIG (reference sequence). CDR3 DNA: TGTGCCTGGAGCGGCCAGGGGTATATGAACACTGAAGCTTTCTTT. Residues: CAWSGQGYMNTEAFF.

The count of this clone is one. The chain links TRBV5-4 to TRBJ2-6; D might be TRBD1 (6 bases). V lost 3 bases and J 1 base, leaving 11 bases between the germline ends. Looked up from germline, CDR1 is SGHNT and CDR2 is YYREEE (reference sequence). The CDR3 sequence is 16 residues long. The DNA of the CDR3 is TGTGCCAGCAGCTCAGGACAGCCTTCTGGGGCCAACGTCCTGACTTTC. It specifies CASSSGQPSGANVLTF.